A single sample gave rise to the 8 T cell receptor beta chains below, sequenced in a study of T cell repertoires and HLA-DP antigens. These TCRs are of unknown antigen specificity. The method was immunoSEQ multiplex PCR; TCRdb's version includes in-frame clones alone and lacks a portion of them. The sample contains fewer than 95,000 clones, about nine tenths of which appear only once. Source material: CD4+ T cells from PBMCs. These receptors were taken from a man aged 45 to 65 in good health and CMV-seronegative.

The chain employs TRBV7-9 and TRBJ2-4, with 9 bases aligning to TRBD2. The CDR3 contains 17 residues. The V gene end was trimmed by 2 bases and the J gene end by 0 bases; junction bases not matched to a gene: 5. Germline V gene data show CDR1 as SEHNR and CDR2 as FQNEAQ (reference sequence). The CDR3 is CASSLISGGLAKNIQYF. DNA of the CDR3: TGTGCCAGCAGCTTAATTAGCGGGGGACTAGCCAAAAACATTCAGTACTTC. Together with reference TRBV7-9 and TRBJ2-4, the CDR3 gives the full variable domain: DTGVSQNPRHKITKRGQNVTFRCDPISEHNRLYWYRQTLGQGPEFLTYFQNEAQLEKSRLLSDRFSAERPKGSFSTLEIQRTEQGDSAMYLCASSLISGGLAKNIQYFGAGTRLSVL.

The V gene is TRBV7-9, the J gene TRBJ1-1; D perhaps matches TRBD1 (5 bases). Germline assignment: CDR1 SEHNR and CDR2 FQNEAQ (reference sequence). This CDR3 has 14 residues. Trimming removed 5 bases from V and 7 bases from J, with 17 bases in between. The CDR3 DNA sequence: TGTGCCAGCAGCAGAAATCAGGGTTTGGATGAAGCTTTCTTT. Translated: CASSRNQGLDEAFF. Using reference TRBV7-9 and TRBJ1-1 for the parts outside the CDR3, the full variable domain is DTGVSQNPRHKITKRGQNVTFRCDPISEHNRLYWYRQTLGQGPEFLTYFQNEAQLEKSRLLSDRFSAERPKGSFSTLEIQRTEQGDSAMYLCASSRNQGLDEAFFGQGTRLTVV.

The chain employs TRBV11-2 and TRBJ1-1, with D perhaps TRBD1 (5 bases). Germline V gives CDR1 SGHAT, CDR2 FQNNGV. The CDR3 runs to 15 residues. Between the trimmed V and J ends, which lost 3 bases and 4 bases, there was a span of 15 bases. CDR3 coding DNA: TGTGCCAGCAGCTTGGGTCGGGGGGGTGCCACTGAAGCTTTCTTT. It specifies CASSLGRGGATEAFF.

Turning to this clone: Other DNA sequences in the same sample also yield this CDR3. The V and J genes are TRBV2 and TRBJ2-7; the D is unclear. CDR1 is SNHLY, CDR2 FYNNEI, per germline. The ends were cut back, 0 bases at V and 3 bases at J, with 0 bases in the middle. The CDR3 runs to 11 residues. CDR3 nucleotide sequence: TGTGCCAGCAGTGAAGCCTACGAGCAGTACTTC. Translation: CASSEAYEQYF.

This clone was found a few times. The chain employs TRBV4-1 and TRBJ2-3; D gene ambiguous. V was cut by 1 base and J by 2 bases, with 10 bases left in between. Germline assignment: CDR1 MGHRA and CDR2 YSYEKL. This CDR3 is 15 amino acids long. The CDR3 nucleotides read TGCGCCAGCAGCCAAGGGTACACCCTCACAGATACGCAGTATTTT. It codes for CASSQGYTLTDTQYF.

This chain links TRBV18 with TRBJ2-7; D is possibly TRBD2 (6 bases). The CDR3 has 16 residues. V lost 3 bases and J lost 1, with 16 bases in between. In germline, CDR1 is KGHSH, CDR2 LQKENI. The chain's CDR3 is CASSPQGRRGSYEQYF. CDR3 DNA sequence: TGTGCCAGCTCACCCCAGGGTAGGAGGGGTTCCTACGAGCAGTACTTC.

This clone was observed a single time. V usage is TRBV5-1 and J usage is TRBJ1-2; 7 positions match TRBD1. Unmatched junction bases numbered 4, after V lost 0 bases and J lost 8 bases. CDR3 length: 13 amino acids. Germline loops: CDR1 SGHRS, CDR2 YFSETQ. The chain's CDR3 is CASSLGGQIGYTF. CDR3 in DNA: TGCGCCAGCAGCTTGGGGGGACAGATCGGCTACACCTTC.

Written as DNA, the CDR3 is TGTGCCTGGAGAGCTGGGGCCACTGAAGCTTTCTTT. Translation gives CAWRAGATEAFF. This chain uses TRBV30 with TRBJ1-1; perhaps TRBD1 as D (5 bases). The V end lost 3 bases, the J end lost 4 bases, and 9 bases lay between the germline ends. The CDR3 length is 12 residues. The germline V gene encodes CDR1 GTSNPN and CDR2 SVGIG (reference sequence).